These T cell receptor beta chains were read from a single sample in a study of blood T cell repertoires in COVID-19. TCRdb keeps only in-frame clones here, not all; method: immunoSEQ multiplex PCR. The sample lists some 110,000 clones, 70% to 85% occurring once. Sequenced material: peripheral blood. The receptors stem from a woman between 65 and 79 years old with acute or convalescent COVID-19. Both conserved end residues are part of each CDR3. D genes are given only for firm matches. The size field is filled for only some rows; it gives once, few, many or a size class.

clone_size: once; d_call: TRBD2; j_call: TRBJ2-7; v_call: TRBV7-8; cdr3_nt: TGTGCCAGCAGCCAGAGGACTAGCGGGGACCACGAGCAGTACTTC; cdr3_aa: CASSQRTSGDHEQYF
clone_size: -; d_call: -; j_call: TRBJ1-1; v_call: TRBV6-5; cdr3_nt: TGTGCCAGCAGCCCCCAGGGAAACACTGAAGCTTTCTTT; cdr3_aa: CASSPQGNTEAFF
clone_size: once; d_call: TRBD2; j_call: TRBJ2-5; v_call: TRBV7-6; cdr3_nt: TGTGCCAGCAGCTTAACTAGCGGGGTCCAAGAGACCCAGTACTTC; cdr3_aa: CASSLTSGVQETQYF
clone_size: -; d_call: TRBD1; j_call: TRBJ1-5; v_call: TRBV2; cdr3_nt: TGTGCCAGCAGAAAAGACAGGGGGCAGTTTCAGCCCCAGCATTTT; cdr3_aa: CASRKDRGQFQPQHF
clone_size: -; d_call: -; j_call: TRBJ2-1; v_call: TRBV11-3; cdr3_nt: TGTGCCAGCAGCGCAGGGGTTCTCTCCTACAATGAGCAGTTCTTC; cdr3_aa: CASSAGVLSYNEQFF
clone_size: -; d_call: TRBD2; j_call: TRBJ2-1; v_call: TRBV24-1; cdr3_nt: TGTGCCACCAGTGATTTGCCCAAGTTTCCTTTAGCGGGGGGTAGCTCCTACAATGAGCAGTTCTTC; cdr3_aa: CATSDLPKFPLAGGSSYNEQFF
clone_size: -; d_call: -; j_call: TRBJ1-5; v_call: TRBV20-1; cdr3_nt: TGCAGTGCTAGTCATAGCAATCAGCCCCAGCATTTT; cdr3_aa: CSASHSNQPQHF
clone_size: -; d_call: -; j_call: TRBJ1-1; v_call: TRBV6-5; cdr3_nt: TGTGCCAGCACTAAAGGTGGGGCAGTGAACACTGAAGCTTTCTTT; cdr3_aa: CASTKGGAVNTEAFF
clone_size: once; d_call: -; j_call: TRBJ1-1; v_call: TRBV9; cdr3_nt: TGTGCCAGCAGCGGAGAGGGAGGAGTAAAGACTGAAGCTTTCTTT; cdr3_aa: CASSGEGGVKTEAFF
clone_size: -; d_call: -; j_call: TRBJ2-2; v_call: TRBV10-3; cdr3_nt: TGTGCCATCAGTGTCAATAGCGCCGGGGAGCTGTTTTTT; cdr3_aa: CAISVNSAGELFF
clone_size: few; d_call: TRBD2; j_call: TRBJ2-1; v_call: TRBV11-3; cdr3_nt: TGTGCCAGCAGCTTAATCGGGGGGTCCAGCTCCTACAATGAGCAGTTCTTC; cdr3_aa: CASSLIGGSSSYNEQFF
clone_size: medium-sized; d_call: TRBD2; j_call: TRBJ2-1; v_call: TRBV6-5; cdr3_nt: TGTGCCAGCAGTTTAACTAGCGGGGGGGCGGACAATGAGCAGTTCTTC; cdr3_aa: CASSLTSGGADNEQFF
clone_size: -; d_call: -; j_call: TRBJ1-1; v_call: TRBV10-3; cdr3_nt: TGTGCCATCAGTGAGTCGGACAATATCGGTGAAGCTTTCTTT; cdr3_aa: CAISESDNIGEAFF
clone_size: -; d_call: -; j_call: TRBJ1-1; v_call: TRBV21-1; cdr3_nt: TGTGCCAGCAGCGGCCAGGACAGGAAAAACACTGAAGCTTTCTTT; cdr3_aa: CASSGQDRKNTEAFF
clone_size: -; d_call: TRBD1; j_call: TRBJ1-6; v_call: TRBV9; cdr3_nt: TGTGCCAGCAGCAAGGGACAGACCACCTCCTATAATTCACCCCTCCACTTT; cdr3_aa: CASSKGQTTSYNSPLHF
clone_size: -; d_call: TRBD2; j_call: TRBJ2-3; v_call: TRBV24-1; cdr3_nt: TGTGCCACCAGTGAGGAGGGACTAGCGGGGGGCTACCCATGGGGTACGCAGTATTTT; cdr3_aa: CATSEEGLAGGYPWGTQYF
clone_size: many; d_call: TRBD1; j_call: TRBJ1-3; v_call: TRBV12-3/TRBV12-4; cdr3_nt: TGTGCCAGCAATAGGGGGCCGGGAAACACCATATATTTT; cdr3_aa: CASNRGPGNTIYF
clone_size: -; d_call: -; j_call: TRBJ1-6; v_call: TRBV7-2; cdr3_nt: TGTGCCAGCAGCGCGAAGACAGGATTCGGCATTACCTATAATTCACCCCTCCACTTT; cdr3_aa: CASSAKTGFGITYNSPLHF
clone_size: -; d_call: TRBD2; j_call: TRBJ2-5; v_call: TRBV15; cdr3_nt: TGTGCCACCAGCAGAGACCCCGCTAGCGGGCGGGCCCTGGTGGCCCAGTACTTC; cdr3_aa: CATSRDPASGRALVAQYF
clone_size: -; d_call: TRBD1; j_call: TRBJ1-6; v_call: TRBV14; cdr3_nt: TGTGCCAGCAGCCATACAGGGACAGGGAAAAATTCACCCCTCCACTTT; cdr3_aa: CASSHTGTGKNSPLHF
clone_size: -; d_call: TRBD1; j_call: TRBJ2-7; v_call: TRBV7-2; cdr3_nt: TGTGCCAGCAGCGTGGGACAGGGGATTGCCTACGAGCAGTACTTC; cdr3_aa: CASSVGQGIAYEQYF
clone_size: -; d_call: -; j_call: TRBJ1-5; v_call: TRBV5-1; cdr3_nt: TGCGCCAGCAGCTTGGGACAGGATCAGCCCCAGCATTTT; cdr3_aa: CASSLGQDQPQHF
clone_size: -; d_call: -; j_call: TRBJ1-5; v_call: TRBV4-3; cdr3_nt: TGCGCCCCCCCCCAACTCCAGGGTGCCGGACCCCAGCATTTT; cdr3_aa: CAPPQLQGAGPQHF